This TCR beta chain was documented in a study of shared clonotypes between healthy human individuals. Study-wide findings and caveats: It was observed that 5% to 6.5% of naive CD4 clonotypes were shared across a handful of donors. Relative to clonotypes present in all four donors, those not shared had lower generation probabilities.

The healthy adult donors were HIV-negative and reported no recent acute infections or vaccinations. Donors, without exception, were Caucasian adults residing in Nashville, Tennessee. The junction had 4 bases not matched to a gene; V was cut back by 6 bases and J by 0 bases. Germline loops: CDR1 MRHNA, CDR2 SNTAGT. The CDR3 length is 15 residues. Worth noting for this clone: Its specificity is unknown. Other DNA sequences in the sample encode the same CDR3.

Sequencing used immunoSEQ multiplex PCR; TCRdb keeps in-frame clones, though not all of them. The sample yields some 2,500,000 clones, roughly 93% seen once. This sequence originates from a young man in good health. Some clones in this sample may be carry-over from other donors' samples. This chain links TRBV6-4 with TRBJ2-2; 7 bases map to TRBD1. The sequencing sample was made of naive CD4+ T cells from PBMCs. Subset here: CD45RA+ positively selected. The CDR3 nucleotides are TGTGCCAGCAGAGAAGACAGGGCGAACACCGGGGAGCTGTTTTTT. It specifies CASREDRANTGELFF.